This TCR beta chain was retrieved from a study of T cell repertoires and Cas9 in healthy adults. General study results and limits: Reportedly, SpCas9-reactive effector T cell proliferation and function were mitigated by SpCas9-reactive Tregs in vitro.

Of note for this clone: What it binds is unknown.

Only in-frame clones appear in the TCRdb table, and some are missing; sequencing was by immunoSEQ multiplex PCR. The table has about 22,000 clones, roughly nine tenths seen once. The CDR3 spans 14 residues. In germline, CDR1 is KGHSH, CDR2 LQKENI. Between the trimmed V and J ends, which lost 3 bases and 2 bases, there was a span of 10 bases. Material: CD4+ effector T cells (CD127+, CD25-, CD137-, CD154-) from PBMCs; culture status not recorded. The chain joins TRBV18 to TRBJ2-5; TRBD2 is a possible D gene (6 bases). This TCR came from a human donor in good health. The CDR3 nucleotides are TGTGCCAGCTCACCCTTAGCGGAACAAGAGACCCAGTACTTC. Its translation: CASSPLAEQETQYF.